This TCR beta chain was found in a study of blood T cell repertoires in COVID-19. Study overall: Researchers got acute and convalescent COVID-19 samples from the United States, Italy and Spain. From T cells, B-cell-depleted T cells, or PBMCs came the material, which was cDNA or gDNA.

Under the authors' procedure: For nucleated cells, counts were estimated from reference gene primer amplification. TCRdb's copy holds only in-frame clones and misses some; the assay was immunoSEQ multiplex PCR. The D gene and trimming were derived from the DNA, and the V and J assignments and clone size from that table. The repertoire holds about 110,000 clones, with 75% to 90% as singletons. The ends were cut back, 2 bases at V and 2 bases at J, with 10 bases in the middle. The germline CDR1 and CDR2 sequences are LNHNV and YYDKDF (reference sequence). This CDR3 spans 14 amino acids. Sequences were obtained from peripheral blood. The chain carries TRBV15 and TRBJ2-7, with D maybe TRBD2 (5 bases). The receptor's source is a human donor in a cohort sampled during active COVID-19. The CDR3 coding sequence is TGTGCCACCAGCAGACCGGACTCCCCCTACGAGCAGTACTTC. Protein: CATSRPDSPYEQYF.